This T cell receptor (beta chain) was recovered during a study of OX40 agonist ivuxolimab in advanced cancers. TCRdb's copy holds only in-frame clones and misses some; the assay was immunoSEQ multiplex PCR. The sample records tens of thousands of clones, around 90% being singletons. V was pared by 3 bases and J by 5 bases, with 17 bases between. Germline CDR1 and CDR2: SGHDT and YYEEEE. The CDR3 spans 15 residues. Sequencing used CD4+ or CD8+ T cells sorted from blood, obtained in a trial of the OX40 agonist ivuxolimab. The chain is built from TRBV5-6 and TRBJ2-5; tentatively, D is TRBD1 (6 bases). The source of this sequence is an adult with an advanced solid tumor such as melanoma, head and neck, liver or kidney cancer. The CDR3 DNA is TGTGCCAGCAGCTCGGGATGGGGGCTTGGGGAGACCCAGTACTTC. This codes for CASSSGWGLGETQYF.